This TCR beta chain was sequenced in a study of T cell responses to AZD1222 COVID-19 vaccine. Study-wide context: Recipients boosted at about 4 weeks or about 12 weeks are pooled.

Measured with immunoSEQ multiplex PCR; TCRdb has only the in-frame clones, and not every one. The table lists 75,000 to 100,000 clones, roughly 90% of them singletons. Germline assignment: CDR1 SEHNR and CDR2 FQNEAQ (reference sequence). This CDR3 contains 15 residues. V dropped 8 bases and J dropped 2; count of bases not matched to a gene: 9. Whole-study results and caveats: Spike was spanned by vaccine-associated CD4 TCRs, which were dominant at 160-218 and 743-854. A mostly white British donor set with more females was recruited, and clonal diversity was possibly underestimated. Repertoires were sampled only after the peak T cell response.

Concerning this clone: Its target is unknown.

The rearrangement joins TRBV7-9 to TRBJ1-3; 7 nucleotides agree with TRBD1. The origin of this receptor is an adult in good health. Sequenced material: peripheral blood, taken on day 0 of AZD1222 vaccination. The DNA for the CDR3 is TGTGCCAGCCCCGGGGACAGTCAGCCTGGAAACACCATATATTTT. Translating gives CASPGDSQPGNTIYF.